This TCR beta chain was obtained from a study of blood T cells in healthy people across ages. About the research overall: Through template switching, about one barcoded beta molecule was captured per two T cells, as measured in model experiments.

The second PCR ran roughly 6 to 11 cycles with a sample-barcoded 5' primer and J-beta primers. Each TCR beta cDNA got a 12-nucleotide random molecular identifier. MiXCR, run by TCRdb on the 5' RACE reads, gives a single entry per CDR3 protein. The sample has fewer than 1 million distinct CDR3 sequences, under 45% seen once. Germline loops: CDR1 SEHNR, CDR2 FQNEAQ (reference sequence). Losses at the gene ends were 4 bases for V and 3 bases for J; bases not matched to a gene: 7. This CDR3 is 15 amino acids long. Worth noting for this clonotype: Its antigen is as yet unknown.

Study results and caveats: Estimates drawn from one million T cells were deemed to understate diversity. Among long-lived donors, naive CD4+ cells were more numerous and diversity higher than in aged donors.

This TCR came from a man aged 60 to 69 in good health. What was sequenced was blood. V usage is TRBV7-9 and J usage is TRBJ2-3; TRBD1 matches at 7 bases. The CDR3 nucleotides are TGTGCCAGCAGCTCCCCCGGGACAGTGACAGATACGCAGTATTTT. This gives the protein CASSSPGTVTDTQYF.